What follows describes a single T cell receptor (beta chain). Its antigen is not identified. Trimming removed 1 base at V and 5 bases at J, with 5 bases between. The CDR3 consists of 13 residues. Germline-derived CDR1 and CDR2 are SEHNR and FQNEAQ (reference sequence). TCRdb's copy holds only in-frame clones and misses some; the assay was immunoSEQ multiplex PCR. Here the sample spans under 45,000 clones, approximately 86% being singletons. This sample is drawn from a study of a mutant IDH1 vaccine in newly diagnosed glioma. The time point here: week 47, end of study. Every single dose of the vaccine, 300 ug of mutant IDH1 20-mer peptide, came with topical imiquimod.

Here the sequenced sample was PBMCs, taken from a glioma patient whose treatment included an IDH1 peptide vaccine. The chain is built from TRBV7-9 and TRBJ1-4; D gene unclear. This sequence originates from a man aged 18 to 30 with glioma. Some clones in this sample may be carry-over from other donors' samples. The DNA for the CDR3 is TGTGCCAGCAGCTTAGATCTCAATGAAAAACTGTTTTTT. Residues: CASSLDLNEKLFF.